This is a list of T cell receptor beta chains from one sample in a study of OX40 agonist ivuxolimab in advanced cancers. Profiled with immunoSEQ multiplex PCR; TCRdb holds only in-frame clones, not every one. The table includes roughly 70,000 clones, 75% to 85% detected once. This specimen consisted of CD4+ or CD8+ T cells sorted from blood, obtained in a trial of the OX40 agonist ivuxolimab. The receptor source for this set is an adult with an advanced solid tumor such as melanoma, head and neck, liver or kidney cancer. CDR3s include the opening cysteine and the closing phenylalanine or tryptophan. D genes are given only for firm matches. Clone size is given for some rows only: seen once, a few or many times, or a class if the clone is expanded.

length	size	V	D	J	CDR3	DNA
15	few	TRBV9	TRBD2	TRBJ2-3	CASSAFTSATDTQYF	TGTGCCAGCAGCGCCTTCACTAGCGCCACAGATACGCAGTATTTT
15	NA	TRBV5-1	NA	TRBJ1-4	CASSKGREGNEKLFF	TGCGCCAGCAGCAAAGGCCGGGAAGGAAATGAAAAACTGTTTTTT
12	NA	TRBV6-5	TRBD2	TRBJ2-5	CASRSRGETQYF	TGTGCCAGCAGGTCGCGGGGGGAGACCCAGTACTTC
13	NA	TRBV7-2	NA	TRBJ2-7	CASSIRTVDGQYF	TGTGCCAGCAGCATTAGGACTGTCGACGGGCAGTACTTC
16	NA	TRBV2	NA	TRBJ2-1	CASKKDDGYSYNEQFF	TGTGCCAGCAAAAAGGATGACGGATACTCCTACAATGAGCAGTTCTTC
15	NA	TRBV7-2	NA	TRBJ1-1	CASSLKGPRTGEAFF	TGTGCCAGCAGCTTAAAAGGCCCAAGAACGGGTGAAGCTTTCTTT
15	NA	TRBV4-1	NA	TRBJ1-5	CASSLDAGGYQPQHF	TGCGCCAGCAGCCTCGACGCTGGCGGATATCAGCCCCAGCATTTT
15	NA	TRBV15	NA	TRBJ1-4	CATWNPRNYNEKLFF	TGTGCCACCTGGAATCCCCGAAACTATAATGAAAAACTGTTTTTT
14	NA	TRBV18	NA	TRBJ1-5	CASSPPGGYQPQHF	TGTGCCAGCTCACCCCCCGGAGGGTATCAGCCCCAGCATTTT
14	NA	TRBV9	NA	TRBJ1-1	CASSVGLQNTEAFF	TGTGCCAGCAGCGTAGGACTGCAGAACACTGAAGCTTTCTTT
14	NA	TRBV5-1	TRBD2	TRBJ2-1	CASSSGLAPHEQFF	TGCGCCAGCAGCTCAGGACTAGCACCCCATGAGCAGTTCTTC
12	NA	TRBV7-2	NA	TRBJ1-1	CASSLAYTEAFF	TGTGCCAGCAGCTTAGCATACACTGAAGCTTTCTTT
15	NA	TRBV11-1	NA	TRBJ2-3	CASSLDGPSTDTQYF	TGTGCCAGCAGCTTAGACGGACCTAGCACAGATACGCAGTATTTT
19	NA	TRBV7-8	TRBD2	TRBJ2-2	CASSPRGGAGRLRTGELFF	TGTGCCAGCAGCCCACGTGGCGGAGCGGGAAGGTTGCGGACCGGGGAGCTGTTTTTT
13	once	TRBV7-9	NA	TRBJ1-1	CASRRDTLTEAFF	TGTGCCAGCAGAAGGGACACCCTCACTGAAGCTTTCTTT
14	NA	TRBV5-4	NA	TRBJ1-2	CASSLGQLPYGYTF	TGTGCCAGCAGCTTGGGACAGCTACCCTATGGCTACACCTTC
14	NA	TRBV11-2	NA	TRBJ2-3	CASSLRDTTDTQYF	TGTGCCAGCAGCCTACGGGACACCACAGATACGCAGTATTTT
13	NA	TRBV9	NA	TRBJ2-1	CASSAVRGNEQFF	TGTGCCAGCAGCGCCGTTCGGGGAAATGAGCAGTTCTTC
15	NA	TRBV5-4	NA	TRBJ2-1	CASSMQGTLGNEQFF	TGTGCCAGCAGCATGCAGGGGACCCTCGGGAATGAGCAGTTCTTC
16	NA	TRBV15	NA	TRBJ1-5	CATSRDMAPSNQPQHF	TGTGCCACCAGCAGAGATATGGCGCCTAGCAATCAGCCCCAGCATTTT
14	NA	TRBV28	NA	TRBJ2-5	CASSPGGTQETQYF	TGTGCCAGCAGTCCGGGGGGCACCCAAGAGACCCAGTACTTC